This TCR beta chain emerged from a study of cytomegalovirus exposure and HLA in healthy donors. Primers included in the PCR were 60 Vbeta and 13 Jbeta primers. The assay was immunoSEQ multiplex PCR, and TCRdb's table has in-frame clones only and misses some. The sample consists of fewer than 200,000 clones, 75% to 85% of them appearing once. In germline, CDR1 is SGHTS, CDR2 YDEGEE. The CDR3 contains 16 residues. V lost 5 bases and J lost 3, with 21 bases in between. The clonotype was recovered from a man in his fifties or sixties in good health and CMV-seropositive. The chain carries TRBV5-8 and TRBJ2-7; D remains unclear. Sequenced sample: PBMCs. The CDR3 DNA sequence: TGTGCCAGCAGACCTACCCGCGTAAAAGCCGGCTACGAGCAGTACTTC. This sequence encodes CASRPTRVKAGYEQYF.